A selection of T cell receptor beta chains follows, all from one sample in a study of cytomegalovirus exposure and HLA in healthy donors. Measured with immunoSEQ multiplex PCR; TCRdb has only the in-frame clones, and not every one. The repertoire holds 110,000 or so clones, with approximately 71% as singletons. What was sequenced was PBMCs. Every receptor here comes from a man aged 40-49 years in good health and CMV-seronegative. The CDR3 runs from the conserved cysteine through the conserved F or W. Each record gives: clone size, J gene, V gene, D gene, CDR3 protein, CDR3 DNA. D genes are given only for firm matches. Not all rows give a size; the values are once, few, many and, for expanded clones, a class.

abundance: NA; j_gene: TRBJ2-7; v_gene: TRBV14; d_gene: TRBD1; CDR3aa: CASSPKTGVLGEQYF; CDR3nt: TGTGCCAGCAGCCCAAAGACAGGGGTATTAGGCGAGCAGTACTTC
abundance: NA; j_gene: TRBJ2-7; v_gene: TRBV5-1; d_gene: NA; CDR3aa: CASSLEVRGTSYEQYF; CDR3nt: TGCGCCAGCAGCTTGGAGGTACGGGGGACCTCCTACGAGCAGTACTTC
abundance: NA; j_gene: TRBJ2-7; v_gene: TRBV4-2; d_gene: TRBD1; CDR3aa: CASSQVDRGRDEQYF; CDR3nt: TGTGCCAGCAGCCAAGTTGACAGGGGGAGGGACGAGCAGTACTTC
abundance: NA; j_gene: TRBJ1-5; v_gene: TRBV27; d_gene: NA; CDR3aa: CASGANQPQHF; CDR3nt: TGTGCCTCAGGGGCAAATCAGCCCCAGCATTTT
abundance: NA; j_gene: TRBJ2-3; v_gene: TRBV6-5; d_gene: NA; CDR3aa: CASRYSRQGTDTQYF; CDR3nt: TGTGCCAGCAGATATAGCCGACAGGGCACAGATACGCAGTATTTT
abundance: once; j_gene: TRBJ2-1; v_gene: TRBV7-8; d_gene: NA; CDR3aa: CASSLVPGSSYNEQFF; CDR3nt: TGTGCCAGCAGCTTAGTGCCGGGTAGCTCCTACAATGAGCAGTTCTTC
abundance: NA; j_gene: TRBJ2-3; v_gene: TRBV6-4; d_gene: TRBD2; CDR3aa: CASSEYDSGGADTQYF; CDR3nt: TGTGCCAGCAGTGAATATGATAGCGGGGGCGCAGATACGCAGTATTTT
abundance: NA; j_gene: TRBJ2-7; v_gene: TRBV27; d_gene: TRBD1; CDR3aa: CASSLGTGSGYEQYF; CDR3nt: TGTGCCAGCAGTTTAGGGACAGGGAGTGGGTACGAGCAGTACTTC
abundance: NA; j_gene: TRBJ2-5; v_gene: TRBV7-3; d_gene: NA; CDR3aa: CASSEGQGLPSGYQETQYF; CDR3nt: TGTGCCAGCAGCGAAGGACAGGGGCTGCCTAGCGGGTACCAAGAGACCCAGTACTTC
abundance: NA; j_gene: TRBJ2-1; v_gene: TRBV5-1; d_gene: NA; CDR3aa: CASSSVQGWFF; CDR3nt: TGCGCCAGCAGCTCGGTACAGGGCTGGTTCTTC
abundance: NA; j_gene: TRBJ1-1; v_gene: TRBV9; d_gene: NA; CDR3aa: CASSVVREGIQNTEAFF; CDR3nt: TGTGCCAGCAGCGTAGTAAGGGAGGGAATACAGAACACTGAAGCTTTCTTT
abundance: NA; j_gene: TRBJ1-6; v_gene: TRBV7-9; d_gene: TRBD1; CDR3aa: CASSLVVGTGRNSPLHF; CDR3nt: TGTGCCAGCAGCTTAGTAGTAGGGACAGGTAGAAATTCACCCCTCCACTTT
abundance: NA; j_gene: TRBJ2-3; v_gene: TRBV7-2; d_gene: NA; CDR3aa: CASRQGGTDTQYF; CDR3nt: TGTGCCAGCAGACAGGGTGGGACAGATACGCAGTATTTT
abundance: NA; j_gene: TRBJ2-3; v_gene: TRBV4-1; d_gene: TRBD2; CDR3aa: CASSLKGRGGLRDTQYF; CDR3nt: TGCGCCAGCAGCCTAAAGGGGCGGGGGGGCTTAAGAGATACGCAGTATTTT
abundance: NA; j_gene: TRBJ1-2; v_gene: TRBV6-5; d_gene: NA; CDR3aa: CASSYGREADYGYTF; CDR3nt: TGTGCCAGCAGTTACGGAAGGGAGGCTGACTATGGCTACACCTTC
abundance: NA; j_gene: TRBJ2-1; v_gene: TRBV18; d_gene: NA; CDR3aa: CASSPGRRGGADEQFF; CDR3nt: TGTGCCAGCTCACCCGGGAGGAGGGGGGGCGCGGATGAGCAGTTCTTC
abundance: NA; j_gene: TRBJ1-3; v_gene: TRBV19; d_gene: NA; CDR3aa: CASSISLRLGGSGNTIYF; CDR3nt: TGTGCCAGTAGTATAAGTCTTCGGCTCGGGGGCTCTGGAAACACCATATATTTT
abundance: NA; j_gene: TRBJ2-7; v_gene: TRBV6-5; d_gene: TRBD1; CDR3aa: CASSRQGFYEQYF; CDR3nt: TGTGCCAGCAGTCGACAGGGATTCTACGAGCAGTACTTC